What follows are 11 T cell receptor beta chains derived from one specimen sequenced in a study of cytomegalovirus exposure and HLA in healthy donors. The method was immunoSEQ multiplex PCR; TCRdb's version includes in-frame clones alone and lacks a portion of them. The table includes about 120,000 clones, over 75% detected once. Sequenced input: PBMCs. Receptors were obtained from a woman aged 18-29 years in good health and CMV-seropositive.

The chain is built from TRBV5-6 and TRBJ1-2, with D unclear. Germline lookup yields CDR1 SGHDT and CDR2 YYEEEE. CDR3 length: 14 amino acids. V was pared by 0 bases and J by 0 bases, with 6 bases between. The CDR3 bases are TGTGCCAGCAGCTTGGGCGGAGCTAACTATGGCTACACCTTC. This sequence encodes CASSLGGANYGYTF.

The table lists this clone with a count of one. The chain is built from TRBV6-5 and TRBJ1-2; D possibly corresponds to TRBD1 (6 bases). The V and J ends lost 2 bases and 6 bases respectively, with 10 bases between them. The CDR3 extends over 13 amino acids. Germline CDR1 is MNHEY and CDR2 is SVGAGI. CDR3 DNA sequence: TGTGCCAGCAGTTACAGGGGGTTGAATGGCTACACCTTC. As protein: CASSYRGLNGYTF.

This chain uses TRBV7-2 with TRBJ1-2; 10 nucleotides align to TRBD1. V trimming: 5 bases; J trimming: 3 bases; junction bases outside the gene matches: 6. The CDR3 is 15 residues long. The germline CDR1 and CDR2 sequences are SGHTA and FQGNSA. As DNA, the CDR3 is TGTGCCAGCAGCCCAAGGACAGGGGGGGACTATGGCTACACCTTC. It is translated as CASSPRTGGDYGYTF.

A single count supports this clone. The chain has TRBV30 and TRBJ2-1; 9 nucleotides align to TRBD1. Trimming took 5 bases from V and 8 from J; bases not matched to a gene: 10. CDR1 and CDR2 from the germline V gene are GTSNPN and SVGIG (reference sequence). The length of the CDR3 is 14 residues. The DNA for the CDR3 is TGTGCCTGGGGCCCAGGACAGGGGTTATATGAGCAGTTCTTC. Translation gives CAWGPGQGLYEQFF.

V is TRBV6-1 and J is TRBJ2-1, with D perhaps matching TRBD1 (6 bases). V lost 4 bases, J lost 9 bases, and 25 bases lay in between. The CDR3 length is 17 residues. CDR1 and CDR2 from the germline V gene are MNHNS and SASEGT. CDR3 in amino acids: CASSVRWLGGFLPEQFF. The CDR3 nucleotides read TGTGCCAGCAGTGTCCGGTGGTTAGGGGGATTCCTACCTGAGCAGTTCTTC.

This clone has just a few counts. This chain uses TRBV10-3 with TRBJ1-6, with a possible D match to TRBD1 (5 bases). The CDR3 sequence is 13 residues long. V was trimmed by 2 bases and J by 7 bases, leaving 6 bases between them. Germline V gene data show CDR1 as ENHRY and CDR2 as SYGVKD. Here the CDR3 reads CAISEGGNSPLHF. CDR3 DNA: TGTGCCATCAGTGAGGGGGGGAATTCACCCCTCCACTTT.

The rearrangement joins TRBV25-1 to TRBJ1-5; TRBD1 aligns across 7 bases. The CDR3 runs to 16 residues. Germline V gene sequence: CDR1 MGHDK, CDR2 SYGVNS. V shed 4 bases, J shed 2 bases, and the junction held 8 bases outside the gene matches. CDR3 region: CASSGTGFSGNQPQHF. The DNA for the CDR3 is TGTGCCAGCAGTGGGACAGGTTTTAGTGGCAATCAGCCCCAGCATTTT.

The V and J genes are TRBV21-1 and TRBJ1-1; TRBD1, the D gene given by the table, was not confirmed from the DNA. TRBV21-1 is annotated as a pseudogene. The CDR3 consists of 17 residues. The CDR3: CASSKAADRGYESEAFF. CDR3 in DNA: TGTGCCAGCAGCAAAGCCGCAGACAGGGGGTATGAGAGTGAAGCTTTCTTT.

The chain joins TRBV4-1 to TRBJ2-5, with 11 bases matching TRBD2. The CDR3 has 17 residues. The germline gives CDR1 MGHRA, CDR2 YSYEKL. Germline trimming cut 4 bases from V and 5 bases from J; bases unmatched to any gene: 12. Here the CDR3 reads CASSPRVAGGPGETQYF. The CDR3 DNA follows: TGCGCCAGCAGCCCTCGGGTAGCGGGAGGGCCGGGGGAGACCCAGTACTTC.

The rearrangement links TRBV30 to TRBJ1-2; a possible D gene is TRBD1 (5 bases). Germline CDR1 is GTSNPN and CDR2 is SVGIG (reference sequence). Trimming left V 7 bases short and J 2 bases short, with 11 bases between. This CDR3 is 12 amino acids long. DNA of the CDR3: TGTGCCTTGGAGGGGATCAACTATGGCTACACCTTC. Its translation: CALEGINYGYTF.

J is TRBJ2-5 and V is TRBV30; 9 bases align to TRBD2. The CDR3 has 15 residues. V trimming: 8 bases; J trimming: 5 bases; junction bases outside the gene matches: 15. Germline V gene sequence: CDR1 GTSNPN, CDR2 SVGIG (reference sequence). This CDR3 reads CARRGSGSGGETQYF. Written as DNA, the CDR3 is TGTGCCAGGCGCGGAAGCGGGAGCGGGGGGGAGACCCAGTACTTC.